This T cell receptor (beta chain) is from a study of cytomegalovirus exposure and HLA in healthy donors. Study-wide findings and caveats: In a later analysis, at a false discovery rate of 0.05, over 15,000 TCR beta sequences matched HLA alleles.

V was clipped by 4 bases and J by 5 bases; unmatched bases: 6. Per germline, CDR1 ENHRY and CDR2 SYGVKD. CDR3 length equals 14 residues. Of note for this clone: Antigen specificity is unknown.

Vbeta (60) and Jbeta (13) primers were used in the PCR. The repertoire was sequenced with immunoSEQ multiplex PCR; TCRdb's copy has only in-frame clones and lacks some. The sample has 90,000 to 140,000 clones; around 75% are singletons. This chain links TRBV10-3 with TRBJ2-7; 9 bases are a match to TRBD1. The source is a man aged 30 to 45 in good health and CMV-seronegative. Sequenced sample: PBMCs. The chain's CDR3 is CAISGPGQGHEQYF. CDR3 nucleotides: TGTGCCATCAGTGGACCGGGACAGGGTCACGAGCAGTACTTC.